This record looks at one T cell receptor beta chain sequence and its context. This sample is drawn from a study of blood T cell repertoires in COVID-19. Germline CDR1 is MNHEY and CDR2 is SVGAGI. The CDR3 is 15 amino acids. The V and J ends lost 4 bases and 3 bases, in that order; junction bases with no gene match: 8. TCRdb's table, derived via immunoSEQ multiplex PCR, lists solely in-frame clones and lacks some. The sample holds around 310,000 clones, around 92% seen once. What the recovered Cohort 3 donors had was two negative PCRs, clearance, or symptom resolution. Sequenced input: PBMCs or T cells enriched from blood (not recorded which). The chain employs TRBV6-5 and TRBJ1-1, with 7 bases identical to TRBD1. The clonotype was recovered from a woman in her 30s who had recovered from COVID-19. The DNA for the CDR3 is TGTGCCAGCAGTTTAACAGGGGCGGGGTACACTGAAGCTTTCTTT. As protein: CASSLTGAGYTEAFF.